Described below is a single T cell receptor (beta chain) sequence and its context. Its antigen is not identified. This entry belongs to a study of T cells in localized non-small cell lung cancer. General study results and limits: Adjacent lung had a median around 60 of the 100 largest tumor clones. The study found T cell clonality highest in uninvolved adjacent lung, above tumor. Longer overall survival was seen with higher T cell density measured in blood. Owing to sequencing of a solitary tumor region, heterogeneity cannot be discounted.

Some clones are missing from TCRdb's copy, which holds only in-frame ones; the method was immunoSEQ multiplex PCR. The table lists about 2,500 clones, around a third of them singletons. V shed 8 bases and J shed 8 bases, with 15 bases lying between them. CDR1 is MNHGY and CDR2 is SAAAGT in the germline V gene. The CDR3 is 13 amino acids. This clonotype was obtained from a male donor aged 60 or over with stage II squamous cell lung carcinoma. The rearrangement joins TRBV6-8 to TRBJ1-4, with D maybe TRBD1 (5 bases). The sequenced sample was lymph node tissue, obtained before any cancer treatment. The CDR3 loop reads CASSKREGEKLFF. The DNA of the CDR3 is TGTGCCAGCTCAAAACGGGAGGGGGAAAAACTGTTTTTT.